One and the same sample provided the 16 T cell receptor beta chains below, sequenced in a study of T-cell memory formation after mild COVID-19. TCRdb itself ran the 5' RACE reads through MiXCR, one entry per CDR3 protein. The sample lists hundreds of thousands of distinct CDR3 sequences; around 27% were seen once. Sequencing used PBMCs or a T cell subset sorted from them (not recorded which). These receptors originate from an adult woman who had mild COVID-19 (a few samples of this study predate the infection). Cell type and time point are not known.

The chain uses TRBV2 and TRBJ2-5; 10 bases agree with TRBD1. This CDR3 spans 14 amino acids. Per germline, CDR1 SNHLY and CDR2 FYNNEI. V was pared by 7 bases and J by 4 bases, with 6 bases of the junction left unmatched. The CDR3 is CASTSTGGTETQYF. The CDR3 DNA follows: TGTGCCAGCACCTCGACAGGGGGCACAGAGACCCAGTACTTC.

The gene calls are TRBV23-1 and TRBJ1-5; unclear D gene. TRBV23-1 is known as an ORF, though its function is uncertain. Trimming cost V 6 bases and J 7 bases, with 13 bases left between them. CDR3 length: 13 amino acids. The CDR3: CASSRNGGQPQHF. Written as DNA, the CDR3 is TGCGCCAGCAGCCGAAACGGAGGACAGCCCCAGCATTTT.

This clonotype was recorded a few times. This chain connects TRBV3-1 to TRBJ2-2; no clear D gene. CDR1 and CDR2 from the germline V gene are LGHDT and YNNKEL (reference sequence). The CDR3 is made up of 11 amino acids. V dropped 2 bases and J dropped 7 bases, with 2 bases sitting between them. The CDR3 DNA is TGTGCCAGCAGCCAACTCGGGGAGCTGTTTTTT. This translates into CASSQLGELFF. The variable domain in full, completed from reference TRBV3-1 and TRBJ2-2, reads DTAVSQTPKYLVTQMGNDKSIKCEQNLGHDTMYWYKQDSKKFLKIMFSYNNKELIINETVPNRFSPKSPDKAHLNLHINSLELGDSAVYFCASSQLGELFFGEGSRLTVL.

This clonotype was detected only a few times. The chain employs TRBV7-2 and TRBJ2-1, with 7 nucleotides matching TRBD2. Germline V CDR1 and CDR2: SGHTA, FQGNSA. This CDR3 region has 16 residues. Germline trimming cut 5 bases from V and 8 bases from J; bases unmatched to any gene: 15. The CDR3 here is CASSIGSAGVRYEQFF. CDR3 DNA sequence: TGTGCCAGCAGCATCGGTAGCGCGGGAGTTCGGTATGAGCAGTTCTTC.

This clonotype has only a few counts. The gene calls are TRBV25-1 and TRBJ2-7; 7 bases are shared with TRBD2. CDR1 and CDR2 from the germline V gene are MGHDK and SYGVNS. The CDR3 sequence is 13 residues long. The V segment lost 3 bases and the J segment 2 bases; nucleotides outside the gene matches: 1. CDR3 nucleotide sequence: TGTGCCAGCAGTGATGGGGGGGCCTACGAGCAGTACTTC. Translation gives CASSDGGAYEQYF.

This chain joins TRBV3-1 and TRBJ2-7; 9 bases line up with TRBD1. Germline V gives CDR1 LGHDT, CDR2 YNNKEL (reference sequence). The CDR3 runs 15 residues. With V trimmed by 1 base and J by 7 bases, 8 bases remained unmatched. CDR3 protein: CASSQGLGQGREQYF. In nucleotides, the CDR3 is TGTGCCAGCAGCCAAGGCCTGGGACAGGGACGAGAGCAGTACTTC.

This clonotype has a handful of counts. V is TRBV4-2 and J is TRBJ2-2; D call uncertain. CDR3 length equals 16 residues. Deletions cut 0 bases from V and 3 bases from J, with 11 bases between. Germline V gene lookup returns CDR1 LGHNA and CDR2 YNFKEQ. CDR3 region: CASSQDDASDTGELFF. DNA of the CDR3: TGTGCCAGCAGCCAAGATGATGCCAGCGACACCGGGGAGCTGTTTTTT.

The chain links TRBV29-1 to TRBJ2-7, with D perhaps matching TRBD1 (6 bases). The CDR3 contains 14 residues. Trimming shortened V by 7 bases and J by 0 bases, and 16 bases separated the two germline ends. Germline V gene sequence: CDR1 SQVTM, CDR2 ANQGSEA. CDR3 residues: CSASTGSISYEQYF. CDR3 bases: TGCAGCGCCTCGACAGGATCGATCTCCTACGAGCAGTACTTC.

In this sample, this clonotype turned up a few times. The chain couples TRBV2 to TRBJ2-7; 14 nucleotides line up with TRBD2. There are 17 residues in the CDR3. The germline V gene has CDR1 SNHLY and CDR2 FYNNEI. Trimming cost V 5 bases and J 1 base; bases outside gene matches: 7. The chain's CDR3 is CASSWTSGRIRSYEQYF. The CDR3 DNA sequence: TGTGCCAGCAGTTGGACTAGCGGGAGGATTAGGTCCTACGAGCAGTACTTC.

The chain uses TRBV19 and TRBJ2-7, with a possible D match to TRBD2 (6 bases). The CDR3 consists of 14 residues. Germline loops: CDR1 LNHDA, CDR2 SQIVND (reference sequence). The V gene lost 3 bases and the J gene lost 3 bases, with 12 bases spanning the gap. CDR3 sequence: CASSIGGSGYEQYF. For the CDR3, the DNA is TGTGCCAGTAGTATTGGAGGGAGTGGCTACGAGCAGTACTTC. Together with reference TRBV19 and TRBJ2-7, the CDR3 gives the full variable domain: DGGITQSPKYLFRKEGQNVTLSCEQNLNHDAMYWYRQDPGQGLRLIYYSQIVNDFQKGDIAEGYSVSREKKESFPLTVTSAQKNPTAFYLCASSIGGSGYEQYFGPGTRLTVT.

A few counts support this clonotype. V gene TRBV5-1 combines with J gene TRBJ2-1, with 9 bases matching TRBD2. The CDR3 runs 14 residues. CDR1 SGHRS and CDR2 YFSETQ come from the germline V gene. J was trimmed by 9 bases and V by 0 bases; bases with no gene match: 4. As DNA, the CDR3 is TGCGCCAGCAGCTTGGTCGCGGGGGGGCGTGAGCAGTTCTTC. Its translation: CASSLVAGGREQFF. The variable domain in full, completed from reference TRBV5-1 and TRBJ2-1, reads KAGVTQTPRYLIKTRGQQVTLSCSPISGHRSVSWYQQTPGQGLQFLFEYFSETQRNKGNFPGRFSGRQFSNSRSEMNVSTLELGDSALYLCASSLVAGGREQFFGPGTRLTVL.

The chain links TRBV4-1 to TRBJ2-2; D tentatively fits TRBD1 or TRBD2 (5 bases each). The germline V and J ends were trimmed by 3 bases and 0 bases, with 8 bases remaining between them. Looked up from germline, CDR1 is MGHRA and CDR2 is YSYEKL. This CDR3 is built from 15 residues. In DNA form, the CDR3 reads TGCGCCAGCAGCCATGGGACGGCGAACACCGGGGAGCTGTTTTTT. Amino acids: CASSHGTANTGELFF.

This clonotype was observed a few times. The chain uses TRBV7-9 and TRBJ2-2; no reliable D call. The CDR3 is made up of 11 amino acids. Germline V gives CDR1 SEHNR, CDR2 FQNEAQ (reference sequence). V dropped 5 bases and J dropped 8 bases, with 6 bases sitting between them. The CDR3, as DNA: TGTGCCAGCAGCGCCCGGGGGGAGCTGTTTTTT. Protein product: CASSARGELFF.

The rearrangement uses TRBV20-1 and TRBJ2-3, with a possible D match to TRBD2 (5 bases). The V end was cut by 2 bases, the J end by 4 bases, with 16 bases between. The V gene's germline CDR1 is DFQATT and CDR2 SNEGSKA (reference sequence). CDR3 length equals 15 residues. CDR3 DNA: TGCAGTGCTAGACCAAGGGAGACCGGGCCAGATACGCAGTATTTT. Its translation: CSARPRETGPDTQYF.

This clonotype was seen a handful of times. V gene TRBV29-1 combines with J gene TRBJ1-2; D is ambiguous. The germline V gene has CDR1 SQVTM and CDR2 ANQGSEA. CDR3 length equals 11 residues. V lost 3 bases to trimming and J lost 2 bases, with 4 bases between them. The CDR3 sequence is CSVEKNYGYTF. CDR3 bases: TGCAGCGTTGAGAAGAACTATGGCTACACCTTC.

The sample holds a few counts of this clonotype. The chain carries TRBV20-1 and TRBJ2-3; perhaps TRBD1 as D (6 bases). Per germline, CDR1 DFQATT and CDR2 SNEGSKA (reference sequence). With 3 bases removed from V and 7 bases from J, the gap between germline ends came to 11 bases. CDR3 length: 12 amino acids. The CDR3: CSARIGTYTQYF. The CDR3 DNA sequence: TGCAGTGCTAGGATCGGGACATATACGCAGTATTTT.